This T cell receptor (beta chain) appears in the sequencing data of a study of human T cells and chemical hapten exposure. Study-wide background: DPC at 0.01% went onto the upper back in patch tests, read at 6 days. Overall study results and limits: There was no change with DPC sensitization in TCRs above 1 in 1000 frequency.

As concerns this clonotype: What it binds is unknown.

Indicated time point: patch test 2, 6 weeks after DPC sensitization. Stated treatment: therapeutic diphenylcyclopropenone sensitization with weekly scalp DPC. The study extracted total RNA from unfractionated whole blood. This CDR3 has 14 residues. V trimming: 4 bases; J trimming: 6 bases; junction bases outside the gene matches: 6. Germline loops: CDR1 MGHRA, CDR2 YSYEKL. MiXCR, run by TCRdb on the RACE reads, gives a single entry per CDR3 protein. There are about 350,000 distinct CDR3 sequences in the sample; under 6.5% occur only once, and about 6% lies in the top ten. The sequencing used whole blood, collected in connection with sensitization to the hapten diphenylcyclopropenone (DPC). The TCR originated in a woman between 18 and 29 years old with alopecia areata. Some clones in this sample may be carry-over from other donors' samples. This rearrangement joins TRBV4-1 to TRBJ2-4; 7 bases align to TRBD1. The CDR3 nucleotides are TGCGCCAGCAGCCCACCGGGACAGACAAACATTCAGTACTTC. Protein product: CASSPPGQTNIQYF.